This T cell receptor (beta chain) was identified during a study of CD8 T cells in ankylosing spondylitis. This clonotype showed up just a few times. Libraries of TCR beta came from quantitative 5'-RACE with molecular barcodes. One entry per CDR3 protein results from TCRdb running MiXCR on the 5' RACE reads. The table has about 240,000 distinct CDR3 sequences, roughly 8.6% seen once. The V segment lost 1 base and the J segment 4 bases; nucleotides outside the gene matches: 8. There are 16 residues in the CDR3. Germline values: CDR1 DFQATT, CDR2 SNEGSKA (reference sequence). Sequenced: blood, either unsorted or a sorted T cell fraction (not recorded which). The chain uses TRBV20-1 and TRBJ2-2, with 8 bases matching TRBD2. This receptor was identified in a male donor with ankylosing spondylitis or in good health (not recorded which). The CDR3 region is CSARGLASPGTGELFF. CDR3 nucleotide sequence: TGCAGTGCTAGAGGACTAGCGAGCCCGGGCACCGGGGAGCTGTTTTTT.